These T cell receptor beta chains were read from a single sample in a study of cytomegalovirus exposure and HLA in healthy donors. TCRdb keeps only in-frame clones here, not all; method: immunoSEQ multiplex PCR. This table has some 89,000 clones, around 85% appearing once. The sample was PBMCs. The receptors derive from a man in his forties or fifties in good health and CMV-seropositive. CDR3s include the opening cysteine and the closing phenylalanine or tryptophan. A D gene is named only where the DNA matches it firmly. Size is stated for part of the rows, as once, few or many counts, or as a class when the clone is expanded.

abundance,j_gene,v_gene,d_gene,CDR3aa,CDR3nt
-,TRBJ2-7,TRBV14,TRBD1,CASSPGQGLREQYF,TGTGCCAGCAGCCCCGGACAGGGGCTAAGGGAGCAGTACTTC
-,TRBJ2-7,TRBV10-1,TRBD1,CASSEGTGAEYEQYF,TGCGCCAGCAGTGAGGGGACAGGGGCTGAATACGAGCAGTACTTC
-,TRBJ2-7,TRBV6-1,TRBD1,CASSPPGTGRNEQYF,TGTGCCAGCAGTCCCCCCGGGACAGGGAGAAACGAGCAGTACTTC
-,TRBJ1-4,TRBV5-8,-,CASSSSRGIWGEKLFF,TGTGCCAGCAGCTCGAGTAGGGGGATCTGGGGTGAAAAACTGTTTTTT
-,TRBJ1-3,TRBV6-1,TRBD1,CASRDREPGNTIYF,TGTGCCAGCAGAGACAGGGAACCTGGAAACACCATATATTTT
-,TRBJ2-5,TRBV11-2,-,CASSLGETQYF,TGTGCCAGCAGCCTCGGGGAGACCCAGTACTTC
-,TRBJ2-7,TRBV28,TRBD1,CASRTTGDEQYF,TGTGCCAGCAGGACGACAGGGGACGAGCAGTACTTC
-,TRBJ1-5,TRBV19,-,CASSIRRDQPQHF,TGTGCCAGTAGTATAAGGAGGGATCAGCCCCAGCATTTT
-,TRBJ2-3,TRBV29-1,-,CSSRRGSQSDTQYF,TGCAGCTCCCGGCGAGGGAGTCAGTCAGATACGCAGTATTTT
few,TRBJ2-2,TRBV4-2,TRBD2,CASSQDPSGSTGELFF,TGTGCCAGCAGCCAAGATCCTAGCGGGAGCACCGGGGAGCTGTTTTTT
-,TRBJ2-7,TRBV19,TRBD2,CASSNPGGSSYEQYF,TGTGCCAGTAGTAACCCGGGAGGTAGCTCCTACGAGCAGTACTTC
few,TRBJ2-7,TRBV7-8,TRBD2,CASSGTSGKTYEQYF,TGTGCCAGCAGCGGTACTAGCGGCAAAACCTACGAGCAGTACTTC
-,TRBJ2-2,TRBV4-1,TRBD1,CASSQKPGTGNAGELFF,TGCGCCAGCAGCCAGAAACCCGGGACAGGGAATGCCGGGGAGCTGTTTTTT
-,TRBJ1-1,TRBV4-1,-,CASSQVRRSGGTTEAFF,TGCGCCAGCAGCCAAGTCCGGCGGTCCGGGGGAACCACTGAAGCTTTCTTT
-,TRBJ2-3,TRBV4-1,TRBD2,CASSPRSSGGTDTQYF,TGCGCCAGCAGCCCTCGGAGTAGCGGGGGAACAGATACGCAGTATTTT
-,TRBJ2-5,TRBV4-1,-,CASSQSFARETQYF,TGCGCCAGCAGCCAGTCATTTGCGCGGGAGACCCAGTACTTC
-,TRBJ1-2,TRBV7-9,TRBD1,CASSLGGQDRCGYTF,TGTGCCAGCAGCTTAGGAGGACAGGACAGGTGTGGCTACACCTTC
-,TRBJ1-4,TRBV5-4,TRBD1,CASSPDRGNEKLFF,TGTGCCAGCAGCCCCGACAGGGGAAATGAAAAACTGTTTTTT
-,TRBJ2-1,TRBV5-1,TRBD2,CASSRGGESIYEQFF,TGCGCCAGCAGCCGGGGGGGGGAGTCGATCTATGAGCAGTTCTTC
-,TRBJ1-2,TRBV19,TRBD1,CASSRDRGQIPAGYTF,TGTGCCAGTAGCCGTGACAGGGGGCAGATTCCGGCGGGCTACACCTTC
-,TRBJ2-5,TRBV7-3,-,CASSRAGRGETQYF,TGTGCCAGCAGCCGAGCGGGCCGTGGGGAGACCCAGTACTTC
-,TRBJ1-1,TRBV29-1,-,CSVREGRTEAFF,TGCAGCGTGAGGGAAGGGAGGACTGAAGCTTTCTTT
-,TRBJ2-6,TRBV19,-,CASVQISGANVLTF,TGTGCCAGTGTACAGATTTCTGGGGCCAACGTCCTGACTTTC
once,TRBJ1-1,TRBV7-9,-,CASRGYRAKTEAFF,TGTGCCAGCAGGGGGTACAGGGCGAAAACTGAAGCTTTCTTT
-,TRBJ2-7,TRBV5-1,TRBD2,CASSLAGGRTHEQYF,TGCGCCAGCAGCTTGGCAGGCGGGAGGACCCACGAGCAGTACTTC
once,TRBJ2-7,TRBV27,-,CASSPQGYEQYF,TGTGCCAGCAGTCCACAGGGTTACGAGCAGTACTTC
-,TRBJ2-3,TRBV7-9,TRBD2,CASSLGGRAGDTQYF,TGTGCCAGCAGCCTTGGCGGGAGGGCAGGAGATACGCAGTATTTT
-,TRBJ1-1,TRBV27,-,CASSLRAGTEAFF,TGTGCCAGCAGTTTGCGTGCGGGCACTGAAGCTTTCTTT
-,TRBJ2-3,TRBV5-4,TRBD2,CASSKGLAALSTDTQYF,TGTGCCAGCAGCAAGGGACTAGCGGCCCTTAGCACAGATACGCAGTATTTT
-,TRBJ2-3,TRBV30,TRBD2,CAWNKGLAGADTQYF,TGTGCCTGGAATAAGGGCCTAGCGGGGGCAGATACGCAGTATTTT
-,TRBJ1-2,TRBV30,-,CAWEVGGGYTF,TGTGCCTGGGAAGTAGGGGGTGGCTACACCTTC
few,TRBJ2-7,TRBV29-1,TRBD2,CSVEVAGYEQYF,TGCAGCGTTGAAGTAGCGGGCTACGAGCAGTACTTC
-,TRBJ2-3,TRBV5-5,TRBD2,CASSLTSGGVDTQYF,TGTGCCAGCAGCCTGACTAGCGGGGGTGTGGATACGCAGTATTTT